Below, 8 T cell receptor beta chains from the same sample are listed, as sequenced in a study of blood T cell repertoires in COVID-19. Sequencing used immunoSEQ multiplex PCR; TCRdb keeps in-frame clones, though not all of them. The sample records fewer than 200,000 clones, 75% to 85% being singletons. Sequenced material: peripheral blood. The receptors were sampled from a man aged 55 to 70 with acute or convalescent COVID-19.

The chain carries TRBV5-6 and TRBJ2-2, with 7 bases identical to TRBD2. The CDR3 runs 15 residues. CDR1 and CDR2 (germline): SGHDT, YYEEEE. Germline trimming cut 3 bases from V and 7 bases from J; bases unmatched to any gene: 9. CDR3 sequence: CASSSLPRGDGELFF. The CDR3 DNA sequence: TGTGCCAGCAGCTCGCTCCCACGGGGGGACGGGGAGCTGTTTTTT.

This chain uses TRBV3-1 (or the pseudogene TRBV3-2) with TRBJ2-3; possibly TRBD2 for D (6 bases). CDR1 is LGHDT and CDR2 is YNNKEL in the germline V gene (reference sequence). Between the trimmed V and J ends, which lost 4 bases and 0 bases, there was a span of 14 bases. This CDR3 comprises 16 residues. CDR3 residues: CASSLISRGSTDTQYF. The CDR3 region has the DNA TGTGCCAGCAGCCTCATTTCCCGGGGGAGCACAGATACGCAGTATTTT.

The chain joins TRBV14 to TRBJ1-2, with 7 nucleotides matching TRBD1. The V gene's germline CDR1 is SGHDN and CDR2 FVKESK. This CDR3 is built from 12 residues. V trimming: 6 bases; J trimming: 7 bases; junction bases outside the gene matches: 5. CDR3 DNA: TGTGCCAGCAGTATGCAGGGGGGTGGCTACACCTTC. Its translation is CASSMQGGGYTF.

This clone was recorded only once. This chain connects TRBV7-2 to TRBJ2-7, with 10 bases aligning to TRBD2. The CDR3 extends over 16 amino acids. Germline V gene data show CDR1 as SGHTA and CDR2 as FQGNSA. Trimming took 2 bases from V and 6 from J; bases not matched to a gene: 10. CDR3 DNA: TGTGCCAGCAGCTTACGTTCCGGGACTAGCGATCTCGAGCAGTACTTC. This translates into CASSLRSGTSDLEQYF.

This clone was seen a handful of times. This sample also contains other DNA sequences that code for the same CDR3. This chain joins TRBV3-1 (or the pseudogene TRBV3-2) and TRBJ1-1; a possible D gene is TRBD1 (5 bases). Germline-derived CDR1 and CDR2 are LGHDT and YNNKEL (reference sequence). The V gene lost 0 bases and the J gene lost 5 bases, with 7 bases spanning the gap. CDR3 size: 13 residues. CDR3 region: CASSQDGGTEAFF. CDR3 coding DNA: TGTGCCAGCAGCCAAGACGGGGGAACTGAAGCTTTCTTT.

This rearrangement joins TRBV7-2 to TRBJ2-1, with 9 bases that match TRBD2. Germline V gene data show CDR1 as SGHTA and CDR2 as FQGNSA. J gave up 8 bases and V 2 bases, and 10 bases lay outside the gene matches. The CDR3 extends over 16 amino acids. CDR3 region: CASSLISGSSRDEQFF. DNA of the CDR3: TGTGCCAGCAGCTTAATTAGCGGGAGCTCGAGGGATGAGCAGTTCTTC.

V is TRBV12-2 and J is TRBJ2-6; TRBD1 is the table's D call, not checked against the DNA. TRBV12-2 is tagged as a pseudogene. This CDR3 has 20 residues. The CDR3 DNA follows: TGTGCAAGTCGCTTAGGGTCGTTGGACAGGGATTTATCTGGGGCCAACGTCCTGACTTTC. This codes for CASRLGSLDRDLSGANVLTF.

This clone was seen a handful of times. The chain is built from TRBV9 and TRBJ2-2; no definite D call. Trimming took 3 bases from V and 6 from J, leaving 12 bases between them. Per the germline V gene, CDR1 is SGDLS and CDR2 is YYNGEE. This CDR3 comprises 14 residues. CDR3 DNA sequence: TGTGCCAGCAGCGAGAGAGAGGTTGCCGGGGAGCTGTTTTTT. Protein product: CASSEREVAGELFF.